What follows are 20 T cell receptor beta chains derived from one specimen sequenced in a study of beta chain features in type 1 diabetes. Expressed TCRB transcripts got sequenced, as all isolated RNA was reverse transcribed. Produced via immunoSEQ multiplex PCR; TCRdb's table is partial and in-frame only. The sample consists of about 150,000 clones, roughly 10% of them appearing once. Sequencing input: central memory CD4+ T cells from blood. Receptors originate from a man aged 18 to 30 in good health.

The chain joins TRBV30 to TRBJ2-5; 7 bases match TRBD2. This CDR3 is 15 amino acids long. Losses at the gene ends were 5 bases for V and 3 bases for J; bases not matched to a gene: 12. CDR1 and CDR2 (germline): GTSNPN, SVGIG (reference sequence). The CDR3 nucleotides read TGTGCCTGGGTCCCCGGGCCAGCGGGGAAAGAGACCCAGTACTTC. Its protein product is CAWVPGPAGKETQYF.

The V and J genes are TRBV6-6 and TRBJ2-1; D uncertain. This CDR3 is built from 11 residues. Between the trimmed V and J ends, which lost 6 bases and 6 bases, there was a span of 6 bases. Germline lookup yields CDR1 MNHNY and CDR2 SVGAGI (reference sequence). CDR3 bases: TGTGCCAGCAGCAACGGCAATGAGCAGTTCTTC. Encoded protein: CASSNGNEQFF.

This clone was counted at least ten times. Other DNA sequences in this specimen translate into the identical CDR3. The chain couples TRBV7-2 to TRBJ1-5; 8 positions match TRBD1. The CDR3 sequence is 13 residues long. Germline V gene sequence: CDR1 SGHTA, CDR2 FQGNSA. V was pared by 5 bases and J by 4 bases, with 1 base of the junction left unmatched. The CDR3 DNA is TGTGCCAGCAGCAGGGACAGGAATCAGCCCCAGCATTTT. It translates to CASSRDRNQPQHF.

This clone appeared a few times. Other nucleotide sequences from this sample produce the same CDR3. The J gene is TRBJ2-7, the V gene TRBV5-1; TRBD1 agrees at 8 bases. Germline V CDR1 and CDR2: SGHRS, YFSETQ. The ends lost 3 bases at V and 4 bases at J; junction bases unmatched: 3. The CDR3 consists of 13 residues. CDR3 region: CASSWTGSYEQYF. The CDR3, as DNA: TGCGCCAGCAGCTGGACAGGGTCATACGAGCAGTACTTC.

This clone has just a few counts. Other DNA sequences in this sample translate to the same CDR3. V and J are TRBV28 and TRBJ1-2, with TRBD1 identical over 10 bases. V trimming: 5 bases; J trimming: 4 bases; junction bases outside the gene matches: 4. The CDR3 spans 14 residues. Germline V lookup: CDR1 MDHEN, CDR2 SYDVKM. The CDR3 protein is CASSQGQGSYGYTF. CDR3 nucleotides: TGTGCCAGCAGTCAGGGACAGGGGAGCTATGGCTACACCTTC.

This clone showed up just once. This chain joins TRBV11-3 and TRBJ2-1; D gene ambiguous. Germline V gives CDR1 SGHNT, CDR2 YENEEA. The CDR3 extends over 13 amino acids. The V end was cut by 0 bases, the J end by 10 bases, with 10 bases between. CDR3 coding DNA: TGTGCCAGCAGCTTAGATCGCGAACAAGAGCAGTTCTTC. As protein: CASSLDREQEQFF.

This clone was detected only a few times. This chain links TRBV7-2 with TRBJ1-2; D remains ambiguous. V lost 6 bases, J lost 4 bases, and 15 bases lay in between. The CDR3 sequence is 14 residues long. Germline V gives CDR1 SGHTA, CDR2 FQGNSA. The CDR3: CASRRVGESYGYTF. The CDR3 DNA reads TGTGCCAGCAGGCGTGTCGGGGAGAGCTATGGCTACACCTTC.

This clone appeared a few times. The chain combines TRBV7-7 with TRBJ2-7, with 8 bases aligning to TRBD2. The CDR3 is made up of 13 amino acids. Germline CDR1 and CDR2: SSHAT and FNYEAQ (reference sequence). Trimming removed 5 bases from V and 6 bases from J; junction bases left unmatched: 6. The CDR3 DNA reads TGTGCCAGCAGCACTGACCGGGGGGGCGAGCAGTACTTC. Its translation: CASSTDRGGEQYF.

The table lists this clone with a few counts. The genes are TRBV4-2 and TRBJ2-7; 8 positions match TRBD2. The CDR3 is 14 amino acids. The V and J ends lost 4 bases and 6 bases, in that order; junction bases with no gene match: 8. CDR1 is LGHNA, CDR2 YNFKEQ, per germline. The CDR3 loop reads CASSLAGTSGEQYF. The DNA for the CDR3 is TGTGCCAGCAGCCTCGCCGGGACTAGTGGCGAGCAGTACTTC.

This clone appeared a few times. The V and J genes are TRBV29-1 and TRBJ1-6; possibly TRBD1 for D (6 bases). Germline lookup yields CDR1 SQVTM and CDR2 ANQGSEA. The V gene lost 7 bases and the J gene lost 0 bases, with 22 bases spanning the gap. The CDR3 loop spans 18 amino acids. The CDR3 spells CSAEGQGPLGSYNSPLHF. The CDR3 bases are TGCAGCGCCGAGGGGCAGGGGCCCCTAGGCTCCTATAATTCACCCCTCCACTTT.

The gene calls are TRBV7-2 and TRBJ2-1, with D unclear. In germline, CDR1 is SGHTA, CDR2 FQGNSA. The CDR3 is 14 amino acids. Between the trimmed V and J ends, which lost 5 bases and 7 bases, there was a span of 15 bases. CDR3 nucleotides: TGTGCCAGCAGCCCCTGGGCTCAGATTAATGAGCAGTTCTTC. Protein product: CASSPWAQINEQFF.

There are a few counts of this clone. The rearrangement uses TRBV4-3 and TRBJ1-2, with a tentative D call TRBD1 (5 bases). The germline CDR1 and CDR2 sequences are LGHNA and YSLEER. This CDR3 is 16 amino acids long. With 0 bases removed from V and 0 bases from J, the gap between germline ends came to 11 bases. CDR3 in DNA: TGCGCCAGCAGCCAAGAAAACAGGCGAACTAACTATGGCTACACCTTC. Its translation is CASSQENRRTNYGYTF.

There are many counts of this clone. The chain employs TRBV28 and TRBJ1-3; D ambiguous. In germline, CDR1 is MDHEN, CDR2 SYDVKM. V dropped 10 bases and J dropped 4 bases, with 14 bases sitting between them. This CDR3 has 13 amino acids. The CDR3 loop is CATLRLLGNTIYF. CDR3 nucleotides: TGTGCCACCCTACGGCTCTTGGGAAACACCATATATTTT. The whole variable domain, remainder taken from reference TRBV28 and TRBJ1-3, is DVKVTQSSRYLVKRTGEKVFLECVQDMDHENMFWYRQDPGLGLRLIYFSYDVKMKEKGDIPEGYSVSREKKERFSLILESASTNQTSMYLCATLRLLGNTIYFGEGSWLTVV.

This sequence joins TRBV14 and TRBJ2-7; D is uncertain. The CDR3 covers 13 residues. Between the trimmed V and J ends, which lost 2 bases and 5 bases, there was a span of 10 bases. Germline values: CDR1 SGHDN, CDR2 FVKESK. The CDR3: CASSQRGRDEQYF. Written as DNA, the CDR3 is TGTGCCAGCAGCCAACGAGGTCGGGACGAGCAGTACTTC. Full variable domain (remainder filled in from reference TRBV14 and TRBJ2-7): EAGVTQFPSHSVIEKGQTVTLRCDPISGHDNLYWYRRVMGKEIKFLLHFVKESKQDESGMPNNRFLAERTGGTYSTLKVQPAELEDSGVYFCASSQRGRDEQYFGPGTRLTVT.

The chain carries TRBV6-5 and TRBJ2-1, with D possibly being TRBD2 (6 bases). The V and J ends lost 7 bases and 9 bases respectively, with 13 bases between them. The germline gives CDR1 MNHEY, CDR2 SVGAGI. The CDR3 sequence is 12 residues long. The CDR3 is CASMEGRGEQFF. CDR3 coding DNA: TGTGCCAGCATGGAGGGGCGGGGTGAGCAGTTCTTC.

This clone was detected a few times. The CDR3: CASSLVGSGHNEQFF. In nucleotides, the CDR3 is TGTGCCAGCAGCTTGGTGGGTAGCGGGCACAATGAGCAGTTCTTC. V is TRBV5-4 and J is TRBJ2-1; TRBD2 matches at 7 bases. The length of the CDR3 is 15 residues. V was pared by 0 bases and J by 5 bases, with 5 bases of the junction left unmatched. CDR1 is SGHNT, CDR2 YYREEE, per germline (reference sequence).

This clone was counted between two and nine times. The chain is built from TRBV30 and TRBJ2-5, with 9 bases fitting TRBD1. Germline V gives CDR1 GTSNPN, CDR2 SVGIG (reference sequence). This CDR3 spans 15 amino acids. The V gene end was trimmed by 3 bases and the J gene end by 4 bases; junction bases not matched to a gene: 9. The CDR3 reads CAWRLQGAGRETQYF. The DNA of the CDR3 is TGTGCCTGGAGGCTACAGGGGGCCGGAAGAGAGACCCAGTACTTC.

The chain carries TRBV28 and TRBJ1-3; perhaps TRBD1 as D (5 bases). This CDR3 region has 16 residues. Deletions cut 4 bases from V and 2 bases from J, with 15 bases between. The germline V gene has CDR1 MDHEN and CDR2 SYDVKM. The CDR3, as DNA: TGTGCCAGCAGTTCGTTAAGGGGCCTCACTGGAAACACCATATATTTT. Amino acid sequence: CASSSLRGLTGNTIYF.

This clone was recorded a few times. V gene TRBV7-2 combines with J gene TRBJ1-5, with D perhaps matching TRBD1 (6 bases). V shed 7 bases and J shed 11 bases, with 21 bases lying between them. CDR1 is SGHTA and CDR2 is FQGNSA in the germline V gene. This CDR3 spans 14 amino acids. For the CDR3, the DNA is TGTGCCAGCACCAGTGGGGAAAGTAGGGGGACCCAGCATTTT. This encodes CASTSGESRGTQHF.

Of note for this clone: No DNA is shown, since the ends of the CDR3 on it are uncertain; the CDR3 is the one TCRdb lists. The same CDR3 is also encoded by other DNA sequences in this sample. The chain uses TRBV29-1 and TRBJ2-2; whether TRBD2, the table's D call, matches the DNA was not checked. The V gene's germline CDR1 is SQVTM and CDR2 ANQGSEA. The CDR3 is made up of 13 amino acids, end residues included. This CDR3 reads CSVADFGAGELFF.